This T cell receptor beta chain is from a study of T-cell memory formation after mild COVID-19. Study conclusions and caveats: For contracting clones, CD4+ ones sat mainly in CM and EM, CD8+ in EMRA.

TCRalpha and TCRbeta libraries used 5'RACE with constant-segment primers and UMIs. TCRdb re-called the 5' RACE reads through MiXCR, storing one row per CDR3 protein. The table lists 350,000 to 550,000 distinct CDR3 sequences, 15% to 20% of them singletons. The germline V and J ends were trimmed by 5 bases and 1 base, with 16 bases remaining between them. Germline loops: CDR1 SGHTA, CDR2 FQGNSA. The CDR3 extends over 16 amino acids. Concerning this clonotype itself: Antigen specificity is unknown.

The V call is TRBV7-2, the J call TRBJ2-3; D ambiguous. The receptor was derived from a man aged 18 to 30 who had mild COVID-19 (a few samples of this study predate the infection). Cell type and time point are not known. Material for sequencing was PBMCs or a T cell subset sorted from them (not recorded which). CDR3 in DNA: TGTGCCAGCAGCCATAACTTAGTAGGCGGCACAGATACGCAGTATTTT. Amino acid sequence: CASSHNLVGGTDTQYF.